This T cell receptor (beta chain) was captured in a study of T-cell reconstitution after alpha-beta-depleted transplantation in children (dated by TCRdb to 2016 to 2017). The study in broad terms: T-cell immune reconstitution after TCRalphabeta/CD19-depleted allogeneic hematopoietic cell transplantation in children was quantitatively tracked in the study by means of TCR repertoire profiling. Summary of the overall study and its limitations: Over subsequent months, a decline in hyperexpanded clone frequencies was noted, and after one year, T-cell counts and TCRbeta diversity were mostly ascribed to newly produced T cells. Apparently early alphabetaT-cell count recovery about two months after transplant reportedly relied on only several hundred rapidly expanded clones derived from non-depleted graft cells. The high TCRbeta diversity at day 60 in some patients was ascribed to recipient T cells and intrathymic progenitors that had survived conditioning.

The library was made by PCR. Sequencing took place on an Illumina HiSeq 2500. TCR libraries were prepared with molecular barcoding, using unique molecular identifiers to normalize TCRbeta repertoire quantification. The public reads were run again by TCRdb, first through fastp at Q25 and then through MiXCR, and only productive beta chains were kept. Every distinct CDR3 protein forms one entry, paired with its most common genes and DNA. The sample table contains 350,000 to 500,000 distinct CDR3 sequences; only one count was recorded for around two fifths of them. About 30% of the sample goes to the ten largest clones. In the case of this clonotype: Its cognate antigen has yet to be identified. Qualities for individual bases were not recorded, and no much larger clone is one base off.

The treatment or condition label of this sample denotes: allogeneic hematopoietic cell transplantation with graft depleted of TCRalphabeta T cells and CD19 B cells. The transplant recipients were children given TCRalphabeta/CD19-depleted allogeneic hematopoietic cell grafts. The sequencing here drew on PBMCs, taken before TCRalphabeta/CD19-depleted stem cell transplant. The clonotype was recovered from a girl aged 2 to 9 with aplastic anemia, due to receive a stem cell transplant.

The CDR3 in this case is CASSPGGGQFF. The DNA sequence reads TGTGCCAGCAGCCCTGGGGGAGGGCAGTTCTTC. The rearranged segments are TRBV11-2 and TRBJ2-1; TRBD2 is a possible D gene, resting on 6 matching bases. Deletion took 5 bases off V and 12 bases off J, with a span of 11 bases between the germline ends. The CDR3 holds 11 amino acids from the cysteine to the phenylalanine. Left in the record is the CDR3 DNA by itself, 33 bases read in frame from the first base. The germline V gene provides CDR1 SGHAT and CDR2 FQNNGV.